This T cell receptor beta chain was identified during a study of T cell responses to AZD1222 COVID-19 vaccine. To note about this clone: Its antigen is undetermined.

Study observations and caveats: Vaccine-related CD4 TCRs covered spike, predominating at 160-218 and 743-854.

V shed 10 bases and J shed 2 bases, with 11 bases lying between them. The CDR3 has 12 amino acids. Measured with immunoSEQ multiplex PCR; TCRdb has only the in-frame clones, and not every one. The sample has about 150,000 clones, approximately 90% seen once. Some second doses came at about 4 weeks and others at about 12 weeks; these were pooled. The chain couples TRBV12-3 or TRBV12-4 to TRBJ1-2; D not certain. This material consisted of peripheral blood, taken 28 days after the second AZD1222 dose. This sequence was found in an adult who received the AZD1222 COVID-19 vaccine. For the CDR3, the DNA is TGTGCCACCTCAGCAGACAACTATGGCTACACCTTC. Protein sequence: CATSADNYGYTF.